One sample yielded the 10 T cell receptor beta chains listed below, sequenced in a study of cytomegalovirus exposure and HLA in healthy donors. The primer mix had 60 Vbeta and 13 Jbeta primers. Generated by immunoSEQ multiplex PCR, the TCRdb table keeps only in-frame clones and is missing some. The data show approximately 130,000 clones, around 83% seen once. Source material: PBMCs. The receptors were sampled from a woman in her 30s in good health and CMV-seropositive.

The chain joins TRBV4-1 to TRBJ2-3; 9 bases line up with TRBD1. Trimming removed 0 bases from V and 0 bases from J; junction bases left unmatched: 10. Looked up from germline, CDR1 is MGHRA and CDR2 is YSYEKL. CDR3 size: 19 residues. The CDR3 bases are TGCGCCAGCAGCCAAGATTATAAAGGGACAGGGTATAGCACAGATACGCAGTATTTT. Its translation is CASSQDYKGTGYSTDTQYF.

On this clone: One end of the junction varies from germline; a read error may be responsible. The CDR3 nucleotides are TGTGCCAGCACCTATGACAGTGGTTTCTCCTGCGAGCAGTACTTC. Protein sequence: CASTYDSGFSCEQYF. V and J are TRBV25-1 and TRBJ2-5; the D gene is possibly TRBD1 (5 bases). The assigned J gene may be wrong: the sequence end matches TRBJ2-7 better. Germline V gene data show CDR1 as MGHDK and CDR2 as SYGVNS. The CDR3 consists of 15 residues.

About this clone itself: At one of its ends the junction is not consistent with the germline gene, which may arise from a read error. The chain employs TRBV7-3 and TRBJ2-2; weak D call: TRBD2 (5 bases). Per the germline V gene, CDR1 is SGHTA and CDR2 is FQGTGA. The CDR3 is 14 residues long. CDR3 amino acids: CSSSLDFTTGELFF. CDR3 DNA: TGTTCCAGCAGCTTGGACTTTACCACCGGGGAGCTGTTTTTT.

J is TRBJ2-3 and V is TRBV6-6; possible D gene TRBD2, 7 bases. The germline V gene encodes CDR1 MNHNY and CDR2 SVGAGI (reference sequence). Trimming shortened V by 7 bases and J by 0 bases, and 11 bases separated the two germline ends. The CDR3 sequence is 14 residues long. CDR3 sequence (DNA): TGTGCCAGCATGCGGGGGCAGAGCACAGATACGCAGTATTTT. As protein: CASMRGQSTDTQYF.

The CDR3 DNA is TGCGCCAGCAGCCCGATAGTACCCTACGAGCAGTACTTC. Its protein is CASSPIVPYEQYF. The V call is TRBV4-1, the J call TRBJ2-7; D not certain. Germline CDR1 and CDR2: MGHRA and YSYEKL. The CDR3 covers 13 residues. The V end lost 4 bases, the J end lost 2 bases, and 9 bases lay between the germline ends.

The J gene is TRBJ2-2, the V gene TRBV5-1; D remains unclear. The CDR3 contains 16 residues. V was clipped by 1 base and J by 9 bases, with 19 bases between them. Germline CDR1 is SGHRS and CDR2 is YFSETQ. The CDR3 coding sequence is TGCGCCAGCAGCTTGAAGGTGAGCGCCCAGTCGCGGGAGCTGTTTTTT. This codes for CASSLKVSAQSRELFF.

CDR3 sequence: CASSLGTGGGGYTF. The CDR3, as DNA: TGTGCCAGCAGCTTAGGGACAGGGGGCGGTGGCTACACCTTC. This chain joins TRBV7-2 and TRBJ1-2, with TRBD1 matching 11 bases. This CDR3 is built from 14 residues. Germline values: CDR1 SGHTA, CDR2 FQGNSA. With 1 base clipped from V and 7 bases from J, the junction kept 2 bases outside the gene matches.

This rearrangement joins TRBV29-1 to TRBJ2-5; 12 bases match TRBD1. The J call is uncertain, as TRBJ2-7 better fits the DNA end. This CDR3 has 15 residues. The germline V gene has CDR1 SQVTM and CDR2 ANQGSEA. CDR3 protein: CSGRRGTGGTYEQYF. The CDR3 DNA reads TGCAGCGGGCGCCGGGGGACAGGGGGCACCTACGAGCAGTACTTC.

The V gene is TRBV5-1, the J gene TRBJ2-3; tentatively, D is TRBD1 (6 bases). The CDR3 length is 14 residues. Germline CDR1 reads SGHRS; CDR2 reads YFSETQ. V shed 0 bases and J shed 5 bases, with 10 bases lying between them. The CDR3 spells CASSLVLGGDTQYF. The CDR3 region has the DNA TGCGCCAGCAGCTTGGTTCTAGGGGGAGATACGCAGTATTTT.

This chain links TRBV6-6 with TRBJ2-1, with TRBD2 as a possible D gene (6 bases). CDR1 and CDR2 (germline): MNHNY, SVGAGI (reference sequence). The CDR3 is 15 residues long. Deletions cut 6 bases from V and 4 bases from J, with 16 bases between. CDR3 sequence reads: CASSLSGGSYNEQFF. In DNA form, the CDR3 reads TGTGCCAGCAGCCTTAGCGGAGGATCTTACAATGAGCAGTTCTTC.